These 5 T cell receptor beta chains came from one sample sequenced in a study of CXCR3-negative and CXCR3-positive naive CD8 T cells. Libraries of TRB cDNA were made by 5' RACE and carried UMIs. TCRdb derives one entry per CDR3 protein from the 5' RACE reads, leaving out DNA. The sample includes roughly 89,000 distinct CDR3 sequences. The specimen sequenced was naive CXCR3- CD8+ T cells from blood. The subset is: CD45RO-CCR7+CD27+CD95- naive CD8+ T cells lacking CXCR3 (TNR3-). These receptors were collected from a human donor in good health. Some clones in this sample may be carry-over from other donors' samples.

The chain carries TRBV29-1 and TRBJ1-1. From germline, CDR1 is SQVTM and CDR2 ANQGSEA. The CDR3 contains 11 residues. The CDR3 sequence is CSAPGVTEAFF. The full variable domain, in which reference TRBV29-1 and TRBJ1-1 provide the parts outside the CDR3, is SAVISQKPSRDICQRGTSLTIQCQVDSQVTMMFWYRQQPGQSLTLIATANQGSEATYESGFVIDKFPISRPNLTFSTLTVSNMSPEDSSIYLCSAPGVTEAFFGQGTRLTVV.

V usage is TRBV5-4 and J usage is TRBJ2-7; TCRdb proposes TRBD1, but this gene call is untestable without DNA. In germline, CDR1 is SGHNT, CDR2 YYREEE (reference sequence). The CDR3 loop spans 14 amino acids. The CDR3 region is CASSVRGEYYEQYF.

The chain joins TRBV19 to TRBJ1-5. The CDR3 runs to 14 residues. Germline CDR1 LNHDA, CDR2 SQIVND (reference sequence). The CDR3 sequence is CASKAGFGNQPQHF. Filled out from reference TRBV19 and TRBJ1-5, the complete variable domain reads DGGITQSPKYLFRKEGQNVTLSCEQNLNHDAMYWYRQDPGQGLRLIYYSQIVNDFQKGDIAEGYSVSREKKESFPLTVTSAQKNPTAFYLCASKAGFGNQPQHFGDGTRLSIL.

The chain uses TRBV27 and TRBJ2-3. The CDR3 covers 13 residues. CDR1 and CDR2 (germline): MNHEY, SMNVEV (reference sequence). CDR3 in amino acids: CASSLFNTDTQYF.

The CDR3 sequence is CASSRQAYEQYF. The chain recombines TRBV28 with TRBJ2-7. The length of the CDR3 is 12 residues. Germline CDR1 reads MDHEN; CDR2 reads SYDVKM.